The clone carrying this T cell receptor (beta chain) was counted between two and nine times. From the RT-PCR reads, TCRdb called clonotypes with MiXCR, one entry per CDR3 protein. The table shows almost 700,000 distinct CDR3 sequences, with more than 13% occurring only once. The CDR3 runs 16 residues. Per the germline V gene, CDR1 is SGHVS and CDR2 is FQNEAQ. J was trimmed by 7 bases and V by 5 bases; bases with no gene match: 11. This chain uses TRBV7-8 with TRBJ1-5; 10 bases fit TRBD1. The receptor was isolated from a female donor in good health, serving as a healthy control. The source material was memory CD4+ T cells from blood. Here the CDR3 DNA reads TGTGCCAGCAGCCGACAGGGGGCGGAGGCCCAGCAGCCCCAGCATTTT. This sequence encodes CASSRQGAEAQQPQHF. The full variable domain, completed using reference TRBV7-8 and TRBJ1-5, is GAGVSQSPRYKVAKRGQDVALRCDPISGHVSLFWYQQALGQGPEFLTYFQNEAQLDKSGLPSDRFFAERPEGSVSTLKIQRTQQEDSAVYLCASSRQGAEAQQPQHFGDGTRLSIL.